This T cell receptor (beta chain) was sequenced in a study of T-cell reconstitution after alpha-beta-depleted transplantation in children. The library targeted TCRbeta and was prepared with unique molecular identifiers. TCRdb re-called the PCR reads through MiXCR, storing one row per CDR3 protein. The sample yields more than 550,000 distinct CDR3 sequences, about 11% seen once. The V gene's germline CDR1 is SGHDT and CDR2 YYEEEE. V was trimmed by 3 bases and J by 0 bases, leaving 10 bases between them. The CDR3 consists of 15 residues. Sequencing used PBMCs from the stem cell graft donor, obtained from the stem cell graft. This clonotype was obtained from a human donor who donated a stem cell graft to a child with acute myeloid leukemia. The gene calls are TRBV5-6 and TRBJ1-5; D possibly corresponds to TRBD1 (6 bases). CDR3 sequence: CASSWGPASNQPQHF. CDR3 in DNA: TGTGCCAGCAGCTGGGGGCCAGCTAGCAATCAGCCCCAGCATTTT.